This T cell receptor beta chain was sequenced in a study of blood T cell repertoires in COVID-19. TCRdb's table, derived via immunoSEQ multiplex PCR, lists solely in-frame clones and lacks some. The table lists 650,000 to 800,000 clones, 70% to 90% of them singletons. Sequencing was performed on peripheral blood. The TCR sequence derives from a woman aged 18-30 years with acute or convalescent COVID-19.

This CDR3 is CASSELSQTYQPQHF. The CDR3 DNA sequence: TGTGCCAGCAGTGAATTGTCACAGACCTATCAGCCCCAGCATTTT. This chain links TRBV2 with TRBJ1-5; no definite D call. The CDR3 covers 15 residues. CDR1 and CDR2 from the germline V gene are SNHLY and FYNNEI. Trimming stripped 2 bases from V and 5 bases from J, with 13 bases between. The full variable domain, rest sourced from reference TRBV2 and TRBJ1-5, is EPEVTQTPSHQVTQMGQEVILRCVPISNHLYFYWYRQILGQKVEFLVSFYNNEISEKSEIFDDQFSVERPDGSNFTLKIRSTKLEDSAMYFCASSELSQTYQPQHFGDGTRLSIL.